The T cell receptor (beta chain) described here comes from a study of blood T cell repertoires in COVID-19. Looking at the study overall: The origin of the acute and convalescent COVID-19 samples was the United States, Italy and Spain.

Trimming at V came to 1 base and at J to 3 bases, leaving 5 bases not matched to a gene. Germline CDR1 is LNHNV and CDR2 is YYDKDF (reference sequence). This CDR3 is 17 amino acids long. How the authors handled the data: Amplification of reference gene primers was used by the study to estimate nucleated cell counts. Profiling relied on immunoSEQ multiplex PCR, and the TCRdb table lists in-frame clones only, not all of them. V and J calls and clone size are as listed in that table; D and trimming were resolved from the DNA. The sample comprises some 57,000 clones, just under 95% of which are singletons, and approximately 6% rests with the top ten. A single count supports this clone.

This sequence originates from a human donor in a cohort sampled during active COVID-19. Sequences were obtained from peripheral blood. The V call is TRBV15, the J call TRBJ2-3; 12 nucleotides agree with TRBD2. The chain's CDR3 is CATSRVRLAGGTDTQYF. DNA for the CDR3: TGTGCCACCAGCAGAGTTCGGCTAGCGGGAGGGACAGATACGCAGTATTTT.